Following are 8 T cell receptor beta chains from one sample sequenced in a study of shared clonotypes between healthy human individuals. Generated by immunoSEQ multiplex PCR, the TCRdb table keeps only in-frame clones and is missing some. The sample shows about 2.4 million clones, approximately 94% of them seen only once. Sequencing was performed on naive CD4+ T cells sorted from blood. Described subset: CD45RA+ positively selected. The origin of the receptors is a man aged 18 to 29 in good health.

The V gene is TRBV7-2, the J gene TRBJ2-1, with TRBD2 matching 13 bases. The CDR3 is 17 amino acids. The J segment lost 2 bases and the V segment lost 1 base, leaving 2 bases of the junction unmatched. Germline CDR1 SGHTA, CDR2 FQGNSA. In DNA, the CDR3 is TGTGCCAGCAGCTTAGTAGGGACTAGCGGGGCCTACAATGAGCAGTTCTTC. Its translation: CASSLVGTSGAYNEQFF.

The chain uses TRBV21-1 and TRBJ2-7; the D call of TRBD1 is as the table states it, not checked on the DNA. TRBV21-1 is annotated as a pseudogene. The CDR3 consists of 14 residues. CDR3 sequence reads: CASSRHQNSYEQYF. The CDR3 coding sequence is TGTGCCAGCAGCAGGCACCAGAACTCCTACGAGCAGTACTTC.

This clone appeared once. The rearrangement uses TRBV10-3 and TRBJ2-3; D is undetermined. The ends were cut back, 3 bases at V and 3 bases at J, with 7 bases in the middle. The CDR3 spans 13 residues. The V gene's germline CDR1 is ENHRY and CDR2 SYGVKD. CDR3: CAISEVRTDTQYF. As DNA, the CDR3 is TGTGCCATCAGTGAAGTGAGGACAGATACGCAGTATTTT.

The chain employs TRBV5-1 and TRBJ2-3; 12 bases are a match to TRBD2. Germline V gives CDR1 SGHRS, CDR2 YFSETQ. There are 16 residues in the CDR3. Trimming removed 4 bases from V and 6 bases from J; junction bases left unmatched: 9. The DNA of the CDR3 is TGCGCCAGCAGCGGGCTCCTAGCGGGGGGGCTTGATACGCAGTATTTT. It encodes CASSGLLAGGLDTQYF.

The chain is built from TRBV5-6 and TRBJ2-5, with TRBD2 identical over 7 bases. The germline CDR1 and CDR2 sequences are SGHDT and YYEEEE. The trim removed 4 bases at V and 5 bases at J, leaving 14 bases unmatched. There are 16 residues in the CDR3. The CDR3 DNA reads TGTGCCAGCAGCAGGGTTTGGGCGGGAGATCGCGAGACCCAGTACTTC. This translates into CASSRVWAGDRETQYF.

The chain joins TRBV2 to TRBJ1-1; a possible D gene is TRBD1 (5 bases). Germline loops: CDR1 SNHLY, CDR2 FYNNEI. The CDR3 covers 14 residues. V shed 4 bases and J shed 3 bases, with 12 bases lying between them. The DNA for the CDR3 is TGTGCCAGCAGTGCAGGGCAAGGAGACACTGAAGCTTTCTTT. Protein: CASSAGQGDTEAFF.

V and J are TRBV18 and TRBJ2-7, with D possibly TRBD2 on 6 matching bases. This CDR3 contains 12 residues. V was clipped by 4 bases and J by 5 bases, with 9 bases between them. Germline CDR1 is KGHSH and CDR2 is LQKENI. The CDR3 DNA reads TGTGCCAGCTCACGGGGGGTCCACGAGCAGTACTTC. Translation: CASSRGVHEQYF.

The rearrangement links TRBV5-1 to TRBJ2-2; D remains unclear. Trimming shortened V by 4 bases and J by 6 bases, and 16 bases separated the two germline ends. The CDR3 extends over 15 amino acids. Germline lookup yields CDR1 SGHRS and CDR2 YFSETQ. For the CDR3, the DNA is TGCGCCAGCAGCCCCACAGACGGCAGCGCCGGGGAGCTGTTTTTT. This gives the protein CASSPTDGSAGELFF.